This TCR beta chain appears in the sequencing data of a study of molecular identifiers for immune sequencing clone quantification. Broader study findings: Detectable among more than 800,000 naive cells, according to reports, was Jurkat TCR RNA spiked in from one cell. Highly expanded clone sizes could be underestimated by identical TCR molecules sharing a barcode.

This clonotype was detected only a few times. What it binds is unknown. TCRdb reanalysed the PCR reads using MiXCR and keeps one entry per CDR3 protein. This table has about 640,000 distinct CDR3 sequences, approximately 20% appearing once. Germline V gives CDR1 SQVTM, CDR2 ANQGSEA. After removal of 4 bases from V and 7 bases from J, the junction contained 6 bases not matched to a gene. CDR3 length: 12 residues. Naive CD8 T cell sorting was performed on the CD8+CD4-CCR7+CD45RA+ phenotype. This receptor was obtained from a human donor in good health. Some libraries in this study had Jurkat cell RNA spiked in. J is TRBJ1-2 and V is TRBV29-1, with 7 bases fitting TRBD1. The sequenced sample consisted of naive CD8+ T cells from blood, with Jurkat cell RNA spiked in. Indicated subset: FACS-sorted CD8+CD4-CCR7+CD45RA+ naive T cells. The CDR3, as DNA: TGCAGCGTTGGGACAGGTTTGTCTGGCTACACCTTC. Its translation is CSVGTGLSGYTF.